These T cell receptor beta chains were read from a single sample in a study of shared clonotypes between healthy human individuals. Data came from immunoSEQ multiplex PCR; TCRdb stores just in-frame clones and leaves some out. The table shows around 2.5 million clones, with approximately 94% occurring only once. Sample: naive CD4+ T cells from PBMCs. The receptors here all came from a man younger than 35 in good health. Some clones in this sample may be carry-over from other donors' samples. Both conserved end residues are part of each CDR3. The order of the fields is V gene, clone size, D gene, J gene, CDR3 protein, CDR3 DNA. The D gene is left open where the match is weak. Only some rows state a clone size, as once, few, many or a class for expanded clones.

>TRBV20-1|-|-|TRBJ1-1
CSARIRAEAFF
TGCAGTGCTAGGATTCGGGCTGAAGCTTTCTTT
>TRBV27|-|-|TRBJ2-5
CASSLADQETQYF
TGTGCCAGCAGTTTAGCCGACCAAGAGACCCAGTACTTC
>TRBV11-2|-|TRBD2|TRBJ2-1
CASSSGLAEINEQFF
TGTGCCAGCAGCTCGGGACTAGCGGAAATCAATGAGCAGTTCTTC
>TRBV7-2|-|TRBD1|TRBJ1-2
CASSLDRPIGYGYTF
TGTGCCAGCAGCTTGGACAGGCCCATTGGCTATGGCTACACCTTC
>TRBV28|-|TRBD1|TRBJ2-3
CASSPGQGVDTQYF
TGTGCCAGCAGCCCCGGACAGGGGGTAGATACGCAGTATTTT
>TRBV7-2|-|TRBD2|TRBJ2-7
CASSFYGRHSYEQYF
TGTGCCAGCAGCTTTTACGGGAGGCACTCCTACGAGCAGTACTTC
>TRBV28|-|-|TRBJ1-2
CASSPISLSPRTF
TGTGCCAGCAGTCCGATCTCCCTAAGCCCCCGCACCTTC
>TRBV5-1|many|TRBD2|TRBJ2-7
CASSLGLGTSGTYEQYF
TGCGCCAGCAGCCTGGGACTCGGGACTAGCGGGACCTACGAGCAGTACTTC
>TRBV5-1|-|TRBD1|TRBJ1-2
CASRTTGGTEGYTF
TGCGCCAGCAGGACGACAGGGGGTACTGAAGGCTACACCTTC
>TRBV19|-|-|TRBJ2-7
CASSIVERGSEQYF
TGTGCCAGTAGTATTGTAGAAAGGGGCTCCGAGCAGTACTTC
>TRBV14|-|-|TRBJ1-3
CASAEVLRNTIYF
TGTGCTAGCGCCGAGGTTCTAAGGAACACCATATATTTT
>TRBV15|-|TRBD2|TRBJ2-5
CATSLRTSPETQYF
TGTGCCACCAGCCTTCGGACTAGCCCAGAGACCCAGTACTTC
>TRBV10-3|-|TRBD1|TRBJ1-5
CAISVDRAGQPQHF
TGTGCCATCAGTGTGGACAGGGCCGGTCAGCCCCAGCATTTT
>TRBV12-5|-|TRBD1|TRBJ1-2
CASGLTLGQGPGNYGYTF
TGTGCTAGTGGTTTGACCCTCGGACAGGGCCCCGGTAACTATGGCTACACCTTC
>TRBV18|few|TRBD2|TRBJ2-3
CASSPLAATDTQYF
TGTGCCAGCTCACCGCTAGCGGCAACAGATACGCAGTATTTT
>TRBV5-4|-|-|TRBJ2-2
CASSQDRSANTGELFF
TGTGCCAGCAGTCAAGACAGGTCTGCGAACACCGGGGAGCTGTTTTTT
>TRBV25-1|-|-|TRBJ2-2
CASSDRTANTGELFF
TGTGCCAGCAGTGACCGGACAGCGAACACCGGGGAGCTGTTTTTT
>TRBV5-8|-|-|TRBJ2-5
CASRTGSGPQETQYF
TGTGCCAGCAGAACGGGGTCCGGACCGCAAGAGACCCAGTACTTC
>TRBV7-2|-|TRBD2|TRBJ2-5
CASSFGREQETQYF
TGTGCCAGCAGCTTCGGGAGGGAGCAAGAGACCCAGTACTTC
>TRBV28|-|TRBD1|TRBJ2-2
CASSFGQAGTGELFF
TGTGCCAGCAGTTTTGGACAGGCGGGCACCGGGGAGCTGTTTTTT
>TRBV19|-|TRBD1|TRBJ1-2
CASSVLQGNYGYTF
TGTGCCAGTAGTGTCTTACAGGGGAACTATGGCTACACCTTC
>TRBV6-1|-|-|TRBJ1-1
CASSESAGWTEAFF
TGTGCCAGCAGTGAATCGGCAGGTTGGACTGAAGCTTTCTTT
>TRBV11-2|-|TRBD2|TRBJ2-3
CASSWGLAKTTDTQYF
TGTGCCAGCAGCTGGGGACTAGCGAAAACCACAGATACGCAGTATTTT
>TRBV2|-|-|TRBJ2-3
CASSKRSVRETDTQYF
TGTGCCAGCAGTAAGCGATCCGTACGGGAGACCGATACGCAGTATTTT
>TRBV5-1|-|-|TRBJ2-7
CASSFLPRVATSYEQYF
TGCGCCAGCAGCTTCCTCCCACGCGTGGCTACGAGTTACGAGCAGTACTTC
>TRBV6-5|-|-|TRBJ1-1
CASSSLGEGNGFRAFF
TGTGCCAGCAGTTCCTTAGGGGAAGGAAACGGGTTTCGGGCTTTCTTT
>TRBV11-2|-|-|TRBJ2-1
CASSQDSYNEQFF
TGTGCCAGCAGCCAAGACTCCTACAATGAGCAGTTCTTC
>TRBV27|-|-|TRBJ1-2
CASSLRTEGYGYTF
TGTGCCAGCAGTCTCCGGACAGAAGGATATGGCTACACCTTC
>TRBV11-2|-|TRBD2|TRBJ2-7
CASSAIAGVSYEQYF
TGTGCCAGCAGCGCCATAGCGGGAGTCTCCTACGAGCAGTACTTC
>TRBV7-9|few|TRBD1|TRBJ2-7
CASSLGQGTYEQYF
TGTGCCAGCAGCTTAGGACAGGGTACCTACGAGCAGTACTTC
>TRBV15|-|-|TRBJ2-2
CATSRGGGWGGELFF
TGTGCCACCAGCAGAGGCGGAGGGTGGGGCGGGGAGCTGTTTTTT
>TRBV5-8|once|-|TRBJ1-3
CATTGSGNTIYF
TGTGCTACTACAGGGTCTGGAAACACCATATATTTT
>TRBV9|-|-|TRBJ2-3
CASSVAPTSADTQYF
TGTGCCAGCAGCGTCGCACCCACTAGTGCAGATACGCAGTATTTT
>TRBV5-1|-|TRBD2|TRBJ2-3
CASSLGDYPRTDTQYF
TGCGCCAGCAGCTTGGGGGACTACCCTCGCACAGATACGCAGTATTTT
>TRBV12-1|-|-|TRBJ2-2
CARTPGTGAEGTGELFF
TGTGCCAGGACCCCCGGGACAGGGGCGGAAGGCACCGGGGAGCTGTTTTTT
>TRBV5-1|-|-|TRBJ2-3
CASSSFRQVTDTQYF
TGCGCCAGCAGCTCCTTCCGACAGGTTACAGATACGCAGTATTTT
>TRBV11-1|-|TRBD1|TRBJ2-7
CASSLGARDRGYEQYF
TGTGCCAGCAGCTTAGGAGCAAGGGACAGGGGATACGAGCAGTACTTC
>TRBV11-1|-|TRBD1|TRBJ2-6
CASSTRDRPSGANVLTF
TGTGCCAGCAGCACCCGGGACAGACCCTCTGGGGCCAACGTCCTGACTTTC
>TRBV29-1|-|TRBD1|TRBJ2-7
CSAGQTLRHEQYF
TGCAGCGCGGGACAGACGCTTAGACACGAGCAGTACTTC
>TRBV25-1|-|TRBD1|TRBJ2-2
CASSEPGQGARGELFF
TGTGCCAGCAGTGAACCGGGACAGGGGGCTAGGGGGGAGCTGTTTTTT
>TRBV30|few|-|TRBJ1-5
CAWSVSWGGWDQPQHF
TGTGCCTGGAGTGTATCTTGGGGGGGCTGGGATCAGCCCCAGCATTTT
>TRBV5-1|-|-|TRBJ1-2
CASSGGVGYTF
TGCGCCAGCAGCGGCGGGGTCGGCTACACCTTC
>TRBV28|once|-|TRBJ2-7
CASSLYRGSQSSYEQYF
TGTGCCAGCAGTTTATACCGGGGTTCACAAAGCTCCTACGAGCAGTACTTC
>TRBV4-1|-|-|TRBJ2-2
CASSPRTVNTGELFF
TGCGCCAGCAGCCCGCGGACAGTCAACACCGGGGAGCTGTTTTTT
>TRBV4-1|-|TRBD1|TRBJ1-1
CASSHPRRTGGNTEAFF
TGCGCCAGCAGCCATCCCCGTAGGACAGGGGGCAACACTGAAGCTTTCTTT
>TRBV5-6|-|TRBD2|TRBJ2-1
CASSQTPREDEQFF
TGTGCCAGCAGCCAAACTCCACGGGAGGATGAGCAGTTCTTC
>TRBV7-3|-|TRBD2|TRBJ2-1
CASSPDRTSGEQFF
TGTGCCAGCAGCCCAGACCGGACTAGCGGCGAGCAGTTCTTC
>TRBV5-8|-|-|TRBJ2-3
CASSLEALPTDTQYF
TGTGCCAGCAGCTTGGAGGCCCTCCCCACAGATACGCAGTATTTT
>TRBV5-4|-|TRBD1|TRBJ2-7
CASSHPGTVDYEQYF
TGTGCCAGCAGCCACCCCGGGACAGTCGACTACGAGCAGTACTTC
>TRBV10-3|-|-|TRBJ2-2
CAISVGSANTGELFF
TGTGCCATCAGTGTCGGTAGCGCGAACACCGGGGAGCTGTTTTTT
>TRBV6-1|-|-|TRBJ2-7
CASSEGGSYEQYF
TGTGCCAGCAGTGAAGGGGGCTCCTACGAGCAGTACTTC
>TRBV7-3|-|-|TRBJ2-1
CASSSASGSYNEQFF
TGTGCCAGCAGTTCCGCGAGCGGCTCCTACAATGAGCAGTTCTTC
>TRBV29-1|-|-|TRBJ2-1
CSVVFLARNEQFF
TGCAGCGTTGTTTTTTTGGCGCGGAATGAGCAGTTCTTC
>TRBV9|-|-|TRBJ2-7
CASSAGVNEQYF
TGTGCCAGCAGCGCCGGGGTCAACGAGCAGTACTTC
>TRBV5-4|-|-|TRBJ2-1
CASSGQSTGNYNEQFF
TGTGCCAGCAGCGGCCAGTCTACCGGGAATTACAATGAGCAGTTCTTC